The present T cell receptor (beta chain) was sequenced within a study of Ad26.COV2.S vaccination and SARS-CoV-2 variants. Treatment of the sample: around 19 received Ad26.COV2.S at low or high dose, single or two shots; roughly five received placebo; per-sample allocation not given. Collection of samples fell on day 63 after the first vaccine or placebo injection. Assay used: immunoSEQ multiplex PCR; TCRdb lists only in-frame clones, some missing. The repertoire consists of roughly 510,000 clones, with roughly nine tenths occurring once and the leading ten covering more than 10%. The sample here was peripheral blood, taken in a trial of Ad26.COV2.S vaccine versus placebo. The TCR sequence derives from a person between 18 and 65 years old who received the Ad26.COV2.S COVID-19 vaccine or a placebo.

This chain's CDR3 is CASSLWTGVSGNTIYF. The DNA of the CDR3 is TGTGCCAGCAGCTTATGGACAGGAGTCTCTGGAAACACCATATATTTT. This chain uses TRBV7-2 with TRBJ1-3; TRBD1 matches at 7 bases. The CDR3 spans 16 residues. The germline gives CDR1 SGHTA, CDR2 FQGNSA. The J segment lost 0 bases and the V segment lost 2 bases, leaving 4 bases of the junction unmatched.